The next 24 T cell receptor beta chains were all read from a single sample in a study of shared clonotypes between healthy human individuals. The data were produced by immunoSEQ multiplex PCR, yet TCRdb's version contains in-frame clones alone and is incomplete. The sample lists around 980,000 clones; 78% were seen once. The sequenced sample was memory CD4+ T cells from PBMCs. Stated subset: CD45RA-negative fraction. These receptors were collected from a man aged 18 to 29 in good health. Some clones in this sample may be carry-over from other donors' samples.

This chain connects TRBV29-1 to TRBJ2-3; D ambiguous. Germline lookup yields CDR1 SQVTM and CDR2 ANQGSEA. Deletions cut 1 base from V and 4 bases from J, with 12 bases between. This CDR3 is built from 14 residues. The CDR3 region is CSVEGGFGADTQYF. The CDR3, as DNA: TGCAGCGTTGAAGGAGGTTTTGGGGCAGATACGCAGTATTTT.

This clone was seen only a few times. The chain joins TRBV7-8 to TRBJ1-5; the D gene is possibly TRBD1 (5 bases). The CDR3 length is 15 residues. The ends were cut back, 2 bases at V and 6 bases at J, with 14 bases in the middle. Germline values: CDR1 SGHVS, CDR2 FQNEAQ. The CDR3 DNA is TGTGCCAGCAGCTTAATGGGGGGGGAGGCTCAGCCCCAGCATTTT. Its translation is CASSLMGGEAQPQHF.

V and J are TRBV19 and TRBJ2-3, with 7 bases that match TRBD2. V lost 6 bases and J lost 2; bases outside the gene matches: 8. Germline CDR1 reads LNHDA; CDR2 reads SQIVND (reference sequence). This CDR3 comprises 15 residues. CDR3 sequence reads: CASRPTSAYTDTQYF. CDR3 nucleotides: TGTGCCAGTAGACCAACTAGCGCCTACACAGATACGCAGTATTTT.

This clone was observed many times. CDR3 sequence: CASSQDLQVNTEAFF. CDR3 in DNA: TGTGCCAGCAGCCAAGATCTTCAGGTGAACACTGAAGCTTTCTTT. V is TRBV14 and J is TRBJ1-1; D uncertain. Germline V lookup: CDR1 SGHDN, CDR2 FVKESK. V was trimmed by 0 bases and J by 0 bases, leaving 8 bases between them. The CDR3 has 15 amino acids.

This clone was detected a few times. The same CDR3 also results from other DNA sequences found in this sample. The chain recombines TRBV30 with TRBJ1-1; D gene ambiguous. V shed 5 bases and J shed 1 base, with 8 bases lying between them. Germline CDR1 reads GTSNPN; CDR2 reads SVGIG (reference sequence). The CDR3 runs 12 residues. CDR3 DNA: TGTGCCTGGTCTCCGTGGAACACTGAAGCTTTCTTT. Protein product: CAWSPWNTEAFF.

The sample holds a few counts of this clone. V and J are TRBV30 and TRBJ2-5, with 7 bases identical to TRBD2. The CDR3 has 13 amino acids. The V and J ends lost 5 bases and 5 bases, in that order; junction bases with no gene match: 8. Germline V lookup: CDR1 GTSNPN, CDR2 SVGIG (reference sequence). CDR3 sequence reads: CAWSGTTQETQYF. The CDR3, as DNA: TGTGCCTGGTCCGGGACTACTCAGGAGACCCAGTACTTC.

This clone has a handful of counts. The J gene is TRBJ1-2, the V gene TRBV19; 9 bases are a match to TRBD1. Losses at the gene ends were 5 bases for V and 4 bases for J; bases not matched to a gene: 5. This CDR3 region has 14 residues. Germline loops: CDR1 LNHDA, CDR2 SQIVND (reference sequence). The CDR3 is CASSLQGQGYGYTF. The CDR3 DNA reads as TGTGCCAGTAGTCTCCAGGGACAGGGCTATGGCTACACCTTC.

V and J are TRBV5-1 and TRBJ2-7; 7 nucleotides match TRBD2. V shed 4 bases and J 3 bases; nucleotides not matched to a gene: 7. The CDR3 is 14 amino acids. Germline values: CDR1 SGHRS, CDR2 YFSETQ. The CDR3 bases are TGCGCCAGCAGCCGCACTAGCGCGGGCTACGAGCAGTACTTC. Translated, it gives CASSRTSAGYEQYF. Looking up the rest from reference TRBV5-1 and TRBJ2-7 gives the full variable domain: KAGVTQTPRYLIKTRGQQVTLSCSPISGHRSVSWYQQTPGQGLQFLFEYFSETQRNKGNFPGRFSGRQFSNSRSEMNVSTLELGDSALYLCASSRTSAGYEQYFGPGTRLTVT.

The V gene is TRBV6-5, the J gene TRBJ1-3; TRBD1 matches at 9 bases. The CDR3 is made up of 12 amino acids. The germline gives CDR1 MNHEY, CDR2 SVGAGI. J lost 10 bases, V lost 6 bases, and 4 bases had no gene match. The CDR3, as DNA: TGTGCCAGCAGGCGGGACAGGGAGACCATATATTTT. Translation: CASRRDRETIYF.

This clone was seen only a few times. The chain combines TRBV27 with TRBJ1-3; no clear D gene. V was cut by 5 bases and J by 3 bases, with 11 bases left in between. CDR3 size: 14 residues. Per germline, CDR1 MNHEY and CDR2 SMNVEV (reference sequence). CDR3 loop: CASSTTRDGNTIYF. CDR3 DNA: TGTGCCAGCAGTACAACAAGAGATGGAAACACCATATATTTT.

This clone has a handful of counts. At one end the junction does not follow the germline gene, possibly because of a read error. The V call is TRBV27, the J call TRBJ1-2; the D gene is possibly TRBD1 (6 bases). The CDR3 covers 15 residues. Germline CDR1 MNHEY, CDR2 SMNVEV (reference sequence). The DNA for the CDR3 is TGTGCCAGCAGCTTATCCAGGGGTGGGACATATGGCTACACCTTC. Translation: CASSLSRGGTYGYTF.

This chain joins TRBV18 and TRBJ2-5, with a possible D match to TRBD2 (5 bases). Germline-derived CDR1 and CDR2 are KGHSH and LQKENI. This CDR3 comprises 15 residues. V was cut by 0 bases and J by 0 bases, with 8 bases left in between. Written as DNA, the CDR3 is TGTGCCAGCTCACCACCTGGACTGCACCAAGAGACCCAGTACTTC. It codes for CASSPPGLHQETQYF.

Worth noting for this clone: Other nucleotide sequences in the sample specify the same CDR3. The rearrangement links TRBV15 to TRBJ2-7; D may correspond to TRBD1 or TRBD2 (5 bases each). V lost 0 bases to trimming and J lost 4 bases, with 10 bases between them. CDR3 length: 14 residues. Germline V CDR1 and CDR2: LNHNV, YYDKDF (reference sequence). In DNA, the CDR3 is TGTGCCACCAGCAGAGACCTGGGGGATTACGAGCAGTACTTC. Protein product: CATSRDLGDYEQYF.

This chain connects TRBV5-1 to TRBJ2-7, with a tentative D call TRBD1 (5 bases). This CDR3 region has 14 residues. Trimming cost V 0 bases and J 7 bases, with 14 bases left between them. CDR1 SGHRS and CDR2 YFSETQ come from the germline V gene. CDR3 protein: CASSLARALGEQYF. For the CDR3, the DNA is TGCGCCAGCAGCTTGGCCAGGGCCCTCGGGGAGCAGTACTTC.

The V call is TRBV18, the J call TRBJ2-5; 7 bases agree with TRBD1. The V segment lost 1 base and the J segment 1 base; nucleotides outside the gene matches: 3. The CDR3 totals 15 residues. Germline CDR1 and CDR2: KGHSH and LQKENI. The CDR3 DNA sequence: TGTGCCAGCTCACCACTGGGGACAGCCCAAGAGACCCAGTACTTC. It codes for CASSPLGTAQETQYF.

This clone was seen many times. The J gene is TRBJ2-1, the V gene TRBV7-9, with 15 bases lining up with TRBD2. Looked up from germline, CDR1 is SEHNR and CDR2 is FQNEAQ (reference sequence). The CDR3 consists of 14 residues. Trimming cost V 5 bases and J 9 bases; bases outside gene matches: 2. The CDR3 spells CASSPGLAGGEQFF. CDR3 sequence (DNA): TGTGCCAGCAGCCCGGGACTAGCGGGAGGTGAGCAGTTCTTC. Full variable domain (remainder filled in from reference TRBV7-9 and TRBJ2-1): DTGVSQNPRHKITKRGQNVTFRCDPISEHNRLYWYRQTLGQGPEFLTYFQNEAQLEKSRLLSDRFSAERPKGSFSTLEIQRTEQGDSAMYLCASSPGLAGGEQFFGPGTRLTVL.

As regards this clone: This same CDR3 is encoded by further DNA sequences in the sample. This chain uses TRBV9 with TRBJ2-3; no clear D. Germline V gene lookup returns CDR1 SGDLS and CDR2 YYNGEE. CDR3 length equals 14 residues. Trimming stripped 2 bases from V and 0 bases from J, with 7 bases between. CDR3 amino acids: CASSVTPSTDTQYF. CDR3 DNA: TGTGCCAGCAGCGTCACTCCTAGCACAGATACGCAGTATTTT. Supplemented by reference TRBV9 and TRBJ2-3, the full variable domain reads DSGVTQTPKHLITATGQRVTLRCSPRSGDLSVYWYQQSLDQGLQFLIQYYNGEERAKGNILERFSAQQFPDLHSELNLSSLELGDSALYFCASSVTPSTDTQYFGPGTRLTVL.

The V and J genes are TRBV27 and TRBJ2-7; the D gene is possibly TRBD1 (6 bases). Germline loops: CDR1 MNHEY, CDR2 SMNVEV (reference sequence). This CDR3 contains 14 residues. V lost 0 bases to trimming and J lost 1 base, with 7 bases between them. The CDR3 sequence: CASSLSQGSYEQYF. CDR3 DNA: TGTGCCAGCAGTTTATCCCAGGGGTCCTACGAGCAGTACTTC.

Worth noting for this clone: Different DNA sequences within this sample yield the same CDR3. The V gene is TRBV5-1, the J gene TRBJ2-3; 7 bases agree with TRBD2. This CDR3 comprises 19 residues. In germline, CDR1 is SGHRS, CDR2 YFSETQ. V trimming: 1 base; J trimming: 4 bases; junction bases outside the gene matches: 18. This CDR3 reads CASSLSPLVGSGLSDTQYF. The CDR3 DNA sequence: TGCGCCAGCAGCTTGTCCCCCCTGGTGGGTAGCGGGCTTTCAGATACGCAGTATTTT.

V and J are TRBV18 and TRBJ2-3, with D perhaps TRBD1 (5 bases). Trimming took off 4 bases at V and 0 bases at J, with 11 bases between the two ends. Germline-derived CDR1 and CDR2 are KGHSH and LQKENI. The CDR3 consists of 15 residues. The CDR3 is CASSLGVASTDTQYF. The CDR3 coding sequence is TGTGCCAGCTCACTAGGGGTGGCTAGCACAGATACGCAGTATTTT. The full variable domain, in which reference TRBV18 and TRBJ2-3 provide the parts outside the CDR3, is NAGVMQNPRHLVRRRGQEARLRCSPMKGHSHVYWYRQLPEEGLKFMVYLQKENIIDESGMPKERFSAEFPKEGPSILRIQQVVRGDSAAYFCASSLGVASTDTQYFGPGTRLTVL.

The V and J genes are TRBV5-4 and TRBJ2-3; D is perhaps TRBD1 or TRBD2 (6 bases each). Deletions cut 4 bases from V and 2 bases from J, with 14 bases between. Germline CDR1 is SGHNT and CDR2 is YYREEE (reference sequence). This CDR3 comprises 15 residues. Here the CDR3 reads CASSPEGDPTDTQYF. The CDR3 nucleotides read TGTGCCAGCAGCCCGGAGGGGGACCCCACAGATACGCAGTATTTT.

In this sample, this clone turned up a few times. V and J are TRBV9 and TRBJ2-7; 9 bases are shared with TRBD2. Germline V gene data show CDR1 as SGDLS and CDR2 as YYNGEE. The CDR3 is 16 amino acids. Losses at the gene ends were 3 bases for V and 3 bases for J; bases not matched to a gene: 10. CDR3 DNA sequence: TGTGCCAGCAGCGAACTAGCGGGCGTTACCATCTACGAGCAGTACTTC. It is translated as CASSELAGVTIYEQYF.

The genes are TRBV7-9 and TRBJ2-7; a weak D match, TRBD1 (5 bases). Germline V lookup: CDR1 SEHNR, CDR2 FQNEAQ (reference sequence). The CDR3 totals 14 residues. V was cut by 5 bases and J by 2 bases, with 13 bases left in between. CDR3 nucleotide sequence: TGTGCCAGCAGCGCGTTCCAGGGCCCCTACGAGCAGTACTTC. Residues: CASSAFQGPYEQYF.

This chain joins TRBV4-1 and TRBJ2-6; TRBD1 matches 11 bases. CDR1 is MGHRA and CDR2 is YSYEKL in the germline V gene. The CDR3 has 18 amino acids. Trimming removed 0 bases from V and 2 bases from J; junction bases left unmatched: 3. The CDR3 region is CASSQEGQGATGANVLTF. CDR3 DNA: TGCGCCAGCAGCCAAGAAGGACAGGGGGCAACTGGGGCCAACGTCCTGACTTTC.